This TCR beta chain emerged from a study of T cells after yellow fever vaccination. TCRdb redid the calling of the 5' RACE reads with MiXCR, one entry per CDR3 protein. The sample records approximately 340,000 distinct CDR3 sequences, 8.5% to 10% being singletons. V was pared by 6 bases and J by 4 bases, with 10 bases between. Germline loops: CDR1 MNHNS, CDR2 SASEGT. This CDR3 spans 13 amino acids. Overall study findings and caveats: Weaker, the secondary response had a peak occurring faster, on day 5 versus 15.

This clonotype was detected a few times. Its antigen is unknown. The sample here was PBMCs, taken on the day of the first yellow fever vaccination. This sequence originates from a man aged 18-30 years who received the YFV17D yellow fever vaccine. This rearrangement joins TRBV6-1 to TRBJ1-3; D gene uncertain. The CDR3 loop reads CASSPTQGNTIYF. CDR3 nucleotides: TGTGCCAGCAGCCCTACACAGGGAAACACCATATATTTT.